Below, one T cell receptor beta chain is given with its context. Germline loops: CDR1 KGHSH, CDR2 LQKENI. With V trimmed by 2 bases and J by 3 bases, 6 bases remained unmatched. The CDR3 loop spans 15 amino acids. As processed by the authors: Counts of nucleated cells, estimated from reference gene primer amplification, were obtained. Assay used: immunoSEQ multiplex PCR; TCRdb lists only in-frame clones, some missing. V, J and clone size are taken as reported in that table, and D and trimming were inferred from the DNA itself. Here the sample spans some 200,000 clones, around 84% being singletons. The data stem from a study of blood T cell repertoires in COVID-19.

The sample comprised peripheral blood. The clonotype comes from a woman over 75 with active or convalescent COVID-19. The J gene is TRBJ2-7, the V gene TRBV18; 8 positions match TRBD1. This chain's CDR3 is CASSPIGQGGYEQYF. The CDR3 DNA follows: TGTGCCAGCTCACCAATAGGACAGGGAGGCTACGAGCAGTACTTC.